This T cell receptor beta chain is drawn from a study of T cell responses to AZD1222 COVID-19 vaccine. The V gene's germline CDR1 is KGHSH and CDR2 LQKENI. The ends lost 1 base at V and 15 bases at J; junction bases unmatched: 5. The CDR3 spans 12 residues. Study-wide points: When two AZD1222 doses had been given, Spike-specific TCR breadth and depth rose. Donor demographics were predominantly white British with a female majority; clonal diversity may be underestimated. Spike was spanned by vaccine-associated CD4 TCRs, with dominance at 160-218 and 743-854. Repertoire sampling occurred only after the peak T cell response.

On this clone itself: The antigen remains unidentified.

Sequenced by immunoSEQ multiplex PCR; TCRdb stores in-frame clones only, minus some. This table holds some 110,000 clones, roughly 92% found once. The sample consisted of peripheral blood, taken 28 days after the second AZD1222 dose. The chain is built from TRBV18 and TRBJ2-1; 8 nucleotides match TRBD1. The sequence was collected from an adult who received the AZD1222 COVID-19 vaccine. CDR3 in DNA: TGTGCCAGCTCACCACAACAGGGGGAGGCGTTCTTC. Translation: CASSPQQGEAFF.